One sample yielded the 8 T cell receptor beta chains listed below, sequenced in a study of blood T cell repertoires in COVID-19. Libraries were prepared by immunoSEQ multiplex PCR; TCRdb keeps only in-frame clonotypes and omits some of them. The sample lists 250,000 to 300,000 clones; around 90% were seen once. The sequenced sample was peripheral blood. The source is a woman aged 45-65 years who had recovered from COVID-19.

The V call is TRBV19, the J call TRBJ2-3; 8 nucleotides align to TRBD2. The CDR3 covers 16 residues. V shed 7 bases, J shed 4 bases, and the junction held 13 bases outside the gene matches. Germline V gives CDR1 LNHDA, CDR2 SQIVND (reference sequence). CDR3 nucleotide sequence: TGTGCCAGTAACCCCCTGCGAACGGGAGGGCCAGATACGCAGTATTTT. It encodes CASNPLRTGGPDTQYF.

The chain combines TRBV27 with TRBJ2-7; 7 bases line up with TRBD1. The junction had 7 bases not matched to a gene; V was cut back by 5 bases and J by 3 bases. Per the germline V gene, CDR1 is MNHEY and CDR2 is SMNVEV (reference sequence). The CDR3 consists of 14 residues. The CDR3 sequence: CASSLGTEYYEQYF. CDR3 nucleotide sequence: TGTGCCAGCAGTCTCGGGACAGAATACTACGAGCAGTACTTC.

The chain couples TRBV7-9 to TRBJ1-2; 12 nucleotides line up with TRBD1. The germline V gene encodes CDR1 SEHNR and CDR2 FQNEAQ (reference sequence). The CDR3 runs 13 residues. Losses at the gene ends were 5 bases for V and 11 bases for J; bases not matched to a gene: 6. Here the CDR3 reads CASSRDRGRGYTF. For the CDR3, the DNA is TGTGCCAGCAGCCGGGACAGGGGGCGAGGGTACACCTTC.

The rearrangement joins TRBV11-2 to TRBJ2-1, with 11 bases matching TRBD2. Germline V lookup: CDR1 SGHAT, CDR2 FQNNGV. The CDR3 runs 15 residues. The trim removed 5 bases at V and 4 bases at J, leaving 4 bases unmatched. The CDR3: CASSQTSGEYNEQFF. The CDR3 DNA follows: TGTGCCAGCAGCCAGACTAGCGGGGAGTACAATGAGCAGTTCTTC.

The chain links TRBV27 to TRBJ1-2, with 8 bases matching TRBD1. Germline values: CDR1 MNHEY, CDR2 SMNVEV (reference sequence). The CDR3 has 14 residues. The V gene end was trimmed by 6 bases and the J gene end by 1 base; junction bases not matched to a gene: 4. The CDR3: CASRPTGVNYGYTF. CDR3 coding DNA: TGTGCCAGCAGGCCGACAGGGGTTAACTATGGCTACACCTTC.

The rearrangement uses TRBV27 and TRBJ2-3; 10 nucleotides line up with TRBD2. The CDR3 contains 15 residues. The trim removed 2 bases at V and 3 bases at J, leaving 2 bases unmatched. In germline, CDR1 is MNHEY, CDR2 SMNVEV (reference sequence). The CDR3 DNA is TGTGCCAGCAGTTTAACTAGCGGGGAAACAGATACGCAGTATTTT. Amino acid sequence: CASSLTSGETDTQYF.

This clone has more than one count but fewer than ten. J is TRBJ1-3 and V is TRBV4-1, with no clear D. This CDR3 has 15 residues. Germline CDR1 is MGHRA and CDR2 is YSYEKL. Trimming pared 1 base from V and 4 bases from J, leaving 11 bases between. For the CDR3, the DNA is TGCGCCAGCAGCCAAGTGTCGGGTAGCGGAAACACCATATATTTT. This encodes CASSQVSGSGNTIYF.

This chain uses TRBV3-1 (or the pseudogene TRBV3-2) with TRBJ1-4, with D possibly being TRBD1 (5 bases). The V end lost 4 bases, the J end lost 5 bases, and 11 bases lay between the germline ends. The CDR3 length is 14 residues. Germline CDR1 and CDR2: LGHDT and YNNKEL (reference sequence). For the CDR3, the DNA is TGTGCCAGCAGCCTAGACAGAAAAAATGAAAAACTGTTTTTT. Encoded protein: CASSLDRKNEKLFF.